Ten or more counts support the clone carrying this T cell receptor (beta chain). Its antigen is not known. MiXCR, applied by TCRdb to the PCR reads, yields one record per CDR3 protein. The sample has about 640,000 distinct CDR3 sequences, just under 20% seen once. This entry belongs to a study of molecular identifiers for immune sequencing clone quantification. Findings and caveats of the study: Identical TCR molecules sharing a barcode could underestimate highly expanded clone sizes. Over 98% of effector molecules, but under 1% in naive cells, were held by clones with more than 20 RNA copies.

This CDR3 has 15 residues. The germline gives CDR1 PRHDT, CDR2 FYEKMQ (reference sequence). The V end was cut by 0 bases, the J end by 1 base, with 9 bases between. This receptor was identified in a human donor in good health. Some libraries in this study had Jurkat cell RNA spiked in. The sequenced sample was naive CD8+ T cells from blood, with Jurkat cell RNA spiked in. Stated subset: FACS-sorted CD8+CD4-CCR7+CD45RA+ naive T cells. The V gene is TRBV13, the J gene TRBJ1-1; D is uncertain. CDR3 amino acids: CASSLGRAGNTEAFF. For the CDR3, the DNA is TGTGCCAGCAGCTTAGGCCGGGCAGGGAACACTGAAGCTTTCTTT.